Below, 17 T cell receptor beta chains from the same sample are listed, as sequenced in a study of beta chain features in type 1 diabetes. Expressed TCRB transcripts were sequenced because the isolated RNA had all been reverse transcribed beforehand. Some clones are missing from TCRdb's copy, which holds only in-frame ones; the method was immunoSEQ multiplex PCR. The profile shows 60,000 to 75,000 clones, over 50% of them singletons. The sample was Tregs from blood. The source is a woman in her late teens or twenties in good health.

This clone was seen a single time. This chain uses TRBV4-1 with TRBJ1-2; D gene unclear. Trimming left V 0 bases short and J 4 bases short, with 3 bases between. Germline V gene data show CDR1 as MGHRA and CDR2 as YSYEKL. The CDR3 totals 12 residues. The CDR3 sequence is CASSQDSYGYTF. The CDR3 DNA reads TGCGCCAGCAGCCAAGACAGCTATGGCTACACCTTC.

V usage is TRBV19 and J usage is TRBJ1-2, with D unclear. Trimming cost V 2 bases and J 3 bases, with 4 bases left between them. This CDR3 contains 12 residues. The germline CDR1 and CDR2 sequences are LNHDA and SQIVND (reference sequence). The CDR3 is CASSINYYGYTF. The CDR3 DNA is TGTGCCAGTAGTATAAACTACTATGGCTACACCTTC.

The CDR3 nucleotides read TGTGCCACCACGGAGGACCGCTTAGTTTATGGCTACACCTTC. Protein product: CATTEDRLVYGYTF. The V and J genes are TRBV10-3 and TRBJ1-2, with D unclear. Deletions cut 10 bases from V and 5 bases from J, with 20 bases between. The CDR3 extends over 14 amino acids. From germline, CDR1 is ENHRY and CDR2 SYGVKD.

This CDR3 reads CASSPHKDTNTEAFF. The CDR3 bases are TGTGCCAGCAGCCCACACAAGGACACGAACACTGAAGCTTTCTTT. The gene calls are TRBV5-4 and TRBJ1-1, with D perhaps TRBD1 (5 bases). Germline-derived CDR1 and CDR2 are SGHNT and YYREEE (reference sequence). The CDR3 is 15 residues long. Between the trimmed V and J ends, which lost 4 bases and 1 base, there was a span of 14 bases.

The chain employs TRBV7-2 and TRBJ2-7; 9 nucleotides agree with TRBD2. With V trimmed by 8 bases and J by 3 bases, 8 bases remained unmatched. The CDR3 runs 14 residues. CDR1 is SGHTA, CDR2 FQGNSA, per germline. CDR3 nucleotides: TGTGCCAGCGGAGCGGGGGGCTCTTACTACGAGCAGTACTTC. Translation: CASGAGGSYYEQYF.

The sample holds a few counts of this clone. The V call is TRBV7-3, the J call TRBJ2-1, with 8 positions matching TRBD2. Trimming cost V 5 bases and J 8 bases; bases outside gene matches: 17. This CDR3 is 17 amino acids long. Germline V CDR1 and CDR2: SGHTA, FQGTGA. CDR3 DNA: TGTGCCAGCAGCCCACAACACCGGGGCGCCGGGAGGGATGAGCAGTTCTTC. Its translation is CASSPQHRGAGRDEQFF.

The rearrangement uses TRBV27 and TRBJ2-1; 8 bases match TRBD1. The junction had 24 bases not matched to a gene; V was cut back by 5 bases and J by 9 bases. The CDR3 spans 19 residues. Germline CDR1 MNHEY, CDR2 SMNVEV (reference sequence). CDR3 sequence: CASSPKTGAGGQVGGEQFF. The CDR3 DNA reads as TGTGCCAGCAGTCCGAAAACCGGGGCCGGGGGACAGGTTGGTGGTGAGCAGTTCTTC.

The rearrangement joins TRBV13 to TRBJ2-1; the match to TRBD2 covers 10 bases. Trimming at V came to 3 bases and at J to 3 bases, leaving 5 bases not matched to a gene. Germline lookup yields CDR1 PRHDT and CDR2 FYEKMQ (reference sequence). CDR3 length equals 16 residues. The CDR3 DNA reads as TGTGCCAGCAGCTTGGAGAGCGGGAGGGGCTACAATGAGCAGTTCTTC. This gives the protein CASSLESGRGYNEQFF.

This chain joins TRBV2 and TRBJ2-3; D gene ambiguous. V dropped 6 bases and J dropped 0 bases, with 7 bases sitting between them. The CDR3 consists of 13 residues. Looked up from germline, CDR1 is SNHLY and CDR2 is FYNNEI. The CDR3 loop is CASSPFSTDTQYF. CDR3 DNA sequence: TGTGCCAGCAGCCCTTTTAGCACAGATACGCAGTATTTT. The full variable domain, rest sourced from reference TRBV2 and TRBJ2-3, is EPEVTQTPSHQVTQMGQEVILRCVPISNHLYFYWYRQILGQKVEFLVSFYNNEISEKSEIFDDQFSVERPDGSNFTLKIRSTKLEDSAMYFCASSPFSTDTQYFGPGTRLTVL.

This chain uses TRBV4-3 with TRBJ2-3; D is ambiguous. Germline V gives CDR1 LGHNA, CDR2 YSLEER. V lost 2 bases to trimming and J lost 5 bases, with 14 bases between them. The CDR3 length is 15 residues. As DNA, the CDR3 is TGCGCCAGCAGCCAATTCAACACGGGTGTAGATACGCAGTATTTT. It encodes CASSQFNTGVDTQYF.

The chain joins TRBV5-1 to TRBJ2-5, with 7 bases fitting TRBD2. There are 14 residues in the CDR3. CDR1 and CDR2 from the germline V gene are SGHRS and YFSETQ. Trimming cost V 4 bases and J 1 base; bases outside gene matches: 4. CDR3 amino acids: CASSPSGIQETQYF. CDR3 in DNA: TGCGCCAGCAGCCCAAGCGGGATCCAAGAGACCCAGTACTTC.

This clone appeared a few times. The chain combines TRBV6-1 with TRBJ2-3, with 10 bases matching TRBD1. Germline-derived CDR1 and CDR2 are MNHNS and SASEGT. The CDR3 contains 15 residues. With 7 bases clipped from V and 4 bases from J, the junction kept 8 bases outside the gene matches. This chain's CDR3 is CASKRGQGSADTQYF. In DNA, the CDR3 is TGTGCCAGCAAAAGGGGACAGGGGAGTGCAGATACGCAGTATTTT.

The chain employs TRBV4-1 and TRBJ1-2; TRBD1 agrees at 8 bases. The germline gives CDR1 MGHRA, CDR2 YSYEKL. After removal of 0 bases from V and 10 bases from J, the junction contained 7 bases not matched to a gene. This CDR3 comprises 14 residues. CDR3 nucleotide sequence: TGCGCCAGCAGCCAAGACCCGGCCAGGGGGCACTACACCTTC. Its translation is CASSQDPARGHYTF.

The chain couples TRBV9 to TRBJ2-5; TRBD1 agrees at 10 bases. With 3 bases clipped from V and 4 bases from J, the junction kept 6 bases outside the gene matches. CDR1 and CDR2 from the germline V gene are SGDLS and YYNGEE. CDR3 length: 15 amino acids. The CDR3 DNA sequence: TGTGCCAGCAGCGCCCGGACAGGGGGGGTAGAGACCCAGTACTTC. This codes for CASSARTGGVETQYF.

The J gene is TRBJ2-3, the V gene TRBV5-1; D ambiguous. Germline CDR1 reads SGHRS; CDR2 reads YFSETQ. V was trimmed by 5 bases and J by 4 bases, leaving 11 bases between them. The CDR3 spans 13 residues. This CDR3 is CASRLGRADTQYF. As DNA, the CDR3 is TGCGCCAGCAGGCTCGGTAGAGCAGATACGCAGTATTTT.

The chain recombines TRBV1 with TRBJ2-7; the table's D call, TRBD2, was not checked against the DNA. TRBV1 is annotated as a pseudogene. The CDR3 totals 16 residues. The CDR3 spells CTSSQGRRFLAYEQYF. CDR3 sequence (DNA): TGCACCAGCAGCCAAGGGCGGCGATTCCTTGCCTACGAGCAGTACTTC.

This sequence joins TRBV18 and TRBJ2-1; D unresolved. The CDR3 runs 15 residues. CDR1 and CDR2 from the germline V gene are KGHSH and LQKENI. Trimming took off 2 bases at V and 3 bases at J, with 11 bases between the two ends. The chain's CDR3 is CASSPTVGVYNEQFF. The CDR3 region has the DNA TGTGCCAGCTCACCAACCGTTGGAGTCTACAATGAGCAGTTCTTC.